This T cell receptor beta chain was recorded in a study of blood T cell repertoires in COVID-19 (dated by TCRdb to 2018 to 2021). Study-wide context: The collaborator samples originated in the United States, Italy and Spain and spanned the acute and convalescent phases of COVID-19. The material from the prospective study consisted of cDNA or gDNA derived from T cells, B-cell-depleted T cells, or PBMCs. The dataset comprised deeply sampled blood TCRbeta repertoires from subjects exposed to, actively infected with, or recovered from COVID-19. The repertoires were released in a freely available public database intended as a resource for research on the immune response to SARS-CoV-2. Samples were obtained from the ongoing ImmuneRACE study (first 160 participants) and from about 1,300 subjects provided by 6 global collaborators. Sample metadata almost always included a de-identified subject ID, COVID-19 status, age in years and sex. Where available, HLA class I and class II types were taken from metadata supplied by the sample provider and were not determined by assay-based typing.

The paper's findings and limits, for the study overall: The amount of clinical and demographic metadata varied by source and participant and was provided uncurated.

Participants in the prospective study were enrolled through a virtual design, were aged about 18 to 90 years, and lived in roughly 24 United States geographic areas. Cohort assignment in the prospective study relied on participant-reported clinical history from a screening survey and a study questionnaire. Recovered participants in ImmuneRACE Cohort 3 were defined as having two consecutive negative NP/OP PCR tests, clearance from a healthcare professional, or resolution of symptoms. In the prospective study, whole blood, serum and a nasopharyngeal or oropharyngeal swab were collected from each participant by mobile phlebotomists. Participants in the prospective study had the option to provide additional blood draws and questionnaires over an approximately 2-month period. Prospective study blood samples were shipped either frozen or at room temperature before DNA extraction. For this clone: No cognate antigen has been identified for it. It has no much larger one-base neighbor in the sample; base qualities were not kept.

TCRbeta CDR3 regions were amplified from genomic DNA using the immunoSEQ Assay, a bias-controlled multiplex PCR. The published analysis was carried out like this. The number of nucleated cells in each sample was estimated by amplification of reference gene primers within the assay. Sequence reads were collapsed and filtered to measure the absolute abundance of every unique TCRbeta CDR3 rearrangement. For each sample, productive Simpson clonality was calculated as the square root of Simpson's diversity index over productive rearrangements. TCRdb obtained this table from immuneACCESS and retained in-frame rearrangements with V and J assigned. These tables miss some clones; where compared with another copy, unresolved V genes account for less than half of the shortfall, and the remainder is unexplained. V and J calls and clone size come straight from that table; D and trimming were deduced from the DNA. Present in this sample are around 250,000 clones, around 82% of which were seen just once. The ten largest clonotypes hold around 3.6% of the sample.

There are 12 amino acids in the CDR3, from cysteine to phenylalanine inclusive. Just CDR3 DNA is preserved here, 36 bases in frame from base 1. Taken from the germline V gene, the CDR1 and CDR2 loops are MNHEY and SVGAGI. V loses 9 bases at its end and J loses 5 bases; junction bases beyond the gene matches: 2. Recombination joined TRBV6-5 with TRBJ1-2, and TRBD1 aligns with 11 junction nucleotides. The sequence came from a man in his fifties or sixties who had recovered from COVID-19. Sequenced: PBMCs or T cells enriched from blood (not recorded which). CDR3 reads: CARGQGVYGYTF. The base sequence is TGTGCCAGGGGACAGGGGGTTTATGGCTACACCTTC.